This TCR beta chain was identified in a study of post-analysis software for immune sequencing data. Study background: Relapsing-remitting, secondary progressive and progressive-relapsing courses of multiple sclerosis were included. General study points: Relative to controls, patients had a handful of TRBV segments at higher frequency, with TRBV5-6, TRBV5-1 and TRBV20-1 among these. Samples from one preparation batch, clustered by F measure, grouped strongly together.

Turning to this clonotype: Its antigen is still unknown.

The TCR beta cDNA libraries carried unique molecular identifiers. TCRdb re-called the PCR reads through MiXCR, storing one row per CDR3 protein. The sample has 750,000 to 950,000 distinct CDR3 sequences, 53% seen once. The CDR3 sequence is 15 residues long. The germline V gene encodes CDR1 LGHDT and CDR2 YNNKEL (reference sequence). Losses at the gene ends were 4 bases for V and 5 bases for J; bases not matched to a gene: 9. The origin of this receptor is a girl between 10 and 17 years old with multiple sclerosis. The sample consisted of blood. V is TRBV3-1 and J is TRBJ1-2; 8 nucleotides agree with TRBD1. The CDR3 DNA is TGTGCCAGCAGCCTCGGTTCTCAGGGGGCGTATGGCTACACCTTC. It yields the protein CASSLGSQGAYGYTF. The whole variable domain, remainder taken from reference TRBV3-1 and TRBJ1-2, is DTAVSQTPKYLVTQMGNDKSIKCEQNLGHDTMYWYKQDSKKFLKIMFSYNNKELIINETVPNRFSPKSPDKAHLNLHINSLELGDSAVYFCASSLGSQGAYGYTFGSGTRLTVV.